The sequence of this T cell receptor (beta chain) was determined in a study of CD8 T cells in ankylosing spondylitis. Study outcomes and limitations: CD8+ disease-linked clones were present at relatively low frequencies in blood. Clones linked to disease were reported to show significant enrichment in matched ankylosing spondylitis synovial fluid.

Each CDR3 protein is one row after TCRdb ran MiXCR on the 5' RACE reads. The sample lists some 180,000 distinct CDR3 sequences; 18% were seen once. This clonotype occurred many times. Antigen: not known. The CDR3 is 15 residues long. V lost 3 bases to trimming and J lost 0 bases; unmatched junction nucleotides: 3. Per germline, CDR1 SGDLS and CDR2 YYNGEE. This TCR derives from a male donor aged 10-35 years with ankylosing spondylitis or in good health (not recorded which). The chain joins TRBV9 to TRBJ2-3; 8 bases agree with TRBD1. The sample was blood, either unsorted or a sorted T cell fraction (not recorded which). CDR3 region: CASSGGQDSTDTQYF. The CDR3 DNA reads TGTGCCAGCAGCGGGGGACAGGATAGCACAGATACGCAGTATTTT.